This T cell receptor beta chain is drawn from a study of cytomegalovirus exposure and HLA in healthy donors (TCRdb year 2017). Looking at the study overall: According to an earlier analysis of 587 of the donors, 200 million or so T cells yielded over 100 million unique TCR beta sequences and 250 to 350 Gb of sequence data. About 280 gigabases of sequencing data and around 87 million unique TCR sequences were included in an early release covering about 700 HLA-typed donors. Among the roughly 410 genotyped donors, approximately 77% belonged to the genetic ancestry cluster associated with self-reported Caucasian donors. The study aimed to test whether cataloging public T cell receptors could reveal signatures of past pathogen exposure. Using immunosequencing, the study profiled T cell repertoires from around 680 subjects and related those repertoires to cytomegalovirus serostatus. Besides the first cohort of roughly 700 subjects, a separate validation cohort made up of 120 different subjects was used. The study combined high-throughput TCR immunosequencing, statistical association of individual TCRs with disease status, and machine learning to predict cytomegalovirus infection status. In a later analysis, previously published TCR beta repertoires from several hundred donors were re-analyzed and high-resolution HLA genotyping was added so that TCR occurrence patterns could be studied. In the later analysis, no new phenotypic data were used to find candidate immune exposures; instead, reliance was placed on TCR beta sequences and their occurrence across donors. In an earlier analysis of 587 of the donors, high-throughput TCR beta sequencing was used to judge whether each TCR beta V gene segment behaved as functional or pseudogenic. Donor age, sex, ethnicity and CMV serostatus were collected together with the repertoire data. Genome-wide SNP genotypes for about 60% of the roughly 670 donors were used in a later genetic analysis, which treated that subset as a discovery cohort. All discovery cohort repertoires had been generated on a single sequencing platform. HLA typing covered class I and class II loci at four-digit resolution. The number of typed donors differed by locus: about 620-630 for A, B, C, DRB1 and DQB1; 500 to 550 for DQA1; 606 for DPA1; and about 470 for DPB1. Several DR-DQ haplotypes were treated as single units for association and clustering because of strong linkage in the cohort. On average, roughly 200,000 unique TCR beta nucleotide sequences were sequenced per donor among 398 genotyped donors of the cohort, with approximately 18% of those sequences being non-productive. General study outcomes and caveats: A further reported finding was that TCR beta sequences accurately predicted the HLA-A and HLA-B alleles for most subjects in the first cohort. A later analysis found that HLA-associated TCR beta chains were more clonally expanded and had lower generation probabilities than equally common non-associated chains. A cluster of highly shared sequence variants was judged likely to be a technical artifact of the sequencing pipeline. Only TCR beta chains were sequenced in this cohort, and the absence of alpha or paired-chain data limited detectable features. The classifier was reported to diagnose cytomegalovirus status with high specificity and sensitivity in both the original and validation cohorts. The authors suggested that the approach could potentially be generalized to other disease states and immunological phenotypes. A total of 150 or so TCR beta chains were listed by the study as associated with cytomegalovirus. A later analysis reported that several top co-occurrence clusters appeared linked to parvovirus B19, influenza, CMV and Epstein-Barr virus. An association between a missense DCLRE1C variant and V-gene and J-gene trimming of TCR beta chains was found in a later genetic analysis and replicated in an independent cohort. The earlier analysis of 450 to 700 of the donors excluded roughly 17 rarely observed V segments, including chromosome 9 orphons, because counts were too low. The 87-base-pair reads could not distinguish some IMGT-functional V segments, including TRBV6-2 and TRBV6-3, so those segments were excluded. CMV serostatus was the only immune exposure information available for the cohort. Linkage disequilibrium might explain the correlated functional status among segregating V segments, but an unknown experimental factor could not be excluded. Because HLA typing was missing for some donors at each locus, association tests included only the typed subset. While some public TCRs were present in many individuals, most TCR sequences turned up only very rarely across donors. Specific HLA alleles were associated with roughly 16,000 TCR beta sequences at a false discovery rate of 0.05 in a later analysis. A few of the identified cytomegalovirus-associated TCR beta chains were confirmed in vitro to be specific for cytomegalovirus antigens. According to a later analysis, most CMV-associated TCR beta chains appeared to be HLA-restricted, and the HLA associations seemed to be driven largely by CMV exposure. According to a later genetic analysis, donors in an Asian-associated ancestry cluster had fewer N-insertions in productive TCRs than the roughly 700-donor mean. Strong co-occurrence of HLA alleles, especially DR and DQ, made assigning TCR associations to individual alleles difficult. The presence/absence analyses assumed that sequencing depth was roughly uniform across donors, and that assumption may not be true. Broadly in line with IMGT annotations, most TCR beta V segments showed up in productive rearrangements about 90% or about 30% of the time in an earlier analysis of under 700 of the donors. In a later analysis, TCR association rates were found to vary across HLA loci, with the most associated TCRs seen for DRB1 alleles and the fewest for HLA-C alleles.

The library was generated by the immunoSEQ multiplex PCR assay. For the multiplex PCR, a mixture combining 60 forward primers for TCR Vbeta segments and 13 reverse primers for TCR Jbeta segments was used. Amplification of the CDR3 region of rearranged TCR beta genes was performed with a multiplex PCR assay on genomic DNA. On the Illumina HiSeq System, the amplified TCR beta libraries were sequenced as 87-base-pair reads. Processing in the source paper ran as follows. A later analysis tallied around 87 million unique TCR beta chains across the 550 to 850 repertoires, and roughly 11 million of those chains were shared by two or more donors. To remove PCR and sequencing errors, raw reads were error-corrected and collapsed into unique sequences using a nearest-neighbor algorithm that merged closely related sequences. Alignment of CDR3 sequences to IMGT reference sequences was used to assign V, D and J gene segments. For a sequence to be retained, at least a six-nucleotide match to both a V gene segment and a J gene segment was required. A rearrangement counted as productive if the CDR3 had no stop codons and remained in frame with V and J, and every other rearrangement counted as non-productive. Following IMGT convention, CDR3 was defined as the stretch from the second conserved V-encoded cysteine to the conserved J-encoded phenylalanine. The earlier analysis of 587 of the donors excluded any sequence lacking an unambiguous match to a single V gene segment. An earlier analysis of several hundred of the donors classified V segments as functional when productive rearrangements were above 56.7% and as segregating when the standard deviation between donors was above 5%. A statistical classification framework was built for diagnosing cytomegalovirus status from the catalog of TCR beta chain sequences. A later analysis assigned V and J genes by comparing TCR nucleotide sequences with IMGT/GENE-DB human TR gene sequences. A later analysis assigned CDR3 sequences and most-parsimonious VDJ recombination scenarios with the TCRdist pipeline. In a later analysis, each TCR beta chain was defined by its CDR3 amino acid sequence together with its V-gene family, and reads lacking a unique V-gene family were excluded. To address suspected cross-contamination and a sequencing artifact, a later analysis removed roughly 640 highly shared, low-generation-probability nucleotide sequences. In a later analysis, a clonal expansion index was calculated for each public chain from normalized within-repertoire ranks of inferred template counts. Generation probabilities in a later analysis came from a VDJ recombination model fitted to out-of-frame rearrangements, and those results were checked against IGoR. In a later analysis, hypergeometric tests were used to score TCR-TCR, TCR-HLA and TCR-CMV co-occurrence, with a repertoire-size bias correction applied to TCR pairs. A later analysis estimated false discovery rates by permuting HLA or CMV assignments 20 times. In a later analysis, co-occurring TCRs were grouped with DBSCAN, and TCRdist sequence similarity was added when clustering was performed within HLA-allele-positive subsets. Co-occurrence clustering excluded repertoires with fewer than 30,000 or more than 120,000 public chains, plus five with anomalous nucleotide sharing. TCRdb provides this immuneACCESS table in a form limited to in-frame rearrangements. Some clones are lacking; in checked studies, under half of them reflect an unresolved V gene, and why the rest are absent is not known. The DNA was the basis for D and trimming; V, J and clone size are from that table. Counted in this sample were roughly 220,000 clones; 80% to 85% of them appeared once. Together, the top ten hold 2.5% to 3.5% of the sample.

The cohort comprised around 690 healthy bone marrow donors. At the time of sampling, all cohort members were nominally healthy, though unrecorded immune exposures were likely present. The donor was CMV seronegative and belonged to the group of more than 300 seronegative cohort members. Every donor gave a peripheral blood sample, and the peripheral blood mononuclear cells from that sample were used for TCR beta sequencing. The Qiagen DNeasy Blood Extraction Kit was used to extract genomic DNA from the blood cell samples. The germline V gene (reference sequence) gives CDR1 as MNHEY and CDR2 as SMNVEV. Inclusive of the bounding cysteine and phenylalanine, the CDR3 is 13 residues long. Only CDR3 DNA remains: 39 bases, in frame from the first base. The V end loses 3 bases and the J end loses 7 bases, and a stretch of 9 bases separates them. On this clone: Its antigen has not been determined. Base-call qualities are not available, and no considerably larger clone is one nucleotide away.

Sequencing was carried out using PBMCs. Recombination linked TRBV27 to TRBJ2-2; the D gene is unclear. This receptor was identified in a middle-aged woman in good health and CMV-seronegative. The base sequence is TGTGCCAGCAGTTTGACTGGCGGCGGGGAGCTGTTTTTT. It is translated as CASSLTGGGELFF.